This entry concerns a single T cell receptor beta chain. The data derive from a study of identical twins. Using its own MiXCR run on the 5' RACE reads, TCRdb lists one record per CDR3 protein. The sample contains 600,000 to 700,000 distinct CDR3 sequences, less than 25% of which appear only once. Everyone who gave samples was a healthy Caucasian. This CDR3 region has 13 residues. J was trimmed by 3 bases and V by 5 bases; bases with no gene match: 6. CDR1 is DFQATT and CDR2 is SNEGSKA in the germline V gene (reference sequence). This same sample was also taken into another study, of T cells expressing NK-cell markers.

Sequencing was done on a sample of PBMCs. The receptor's source is a woman between 18 and 30 years old in good health. The chain employs TRBV20-1 and TRBJ2-5, with 7 bases that match TRBD1. The DNA for the CDR3 is TGCAGTGCTCCTTACAGGGGAGAAGAGACCCAGTACTTC. This translates into CSAPYRGEETQYF.